This is a list of T cell receptor beta chains from one sample in a study of CD8 T cells in ankylosing spondylitis. From the 5' RACE reads, TCRdb called clonotypes with MiXCR, one entry per CDR3 protein. The sample comprises 200,000 to 250,000 distinct CDR3 sequences, roughly 25% of which are singletons, and approximately 6.6% rests with the top ten. The sequenced sample was blood, either unsorted or a sorted T cell fraction (not recorded which). These receptor sequences come from a male donor with ankylosing spondylitis or in good health (not recorded which). Both conserved end residues are part of each CDR3.

v_gene	len	j_gene	CDR3aa
TRBV5-5	14	TRBJ1-1	CASSKGQGGAEAFF
TRBV5-1	11	TRBJ2-5	CASSTQETQYF
TRBV4-1	14	TRBJ2-2	CASSQGLFTGELFF
TRBV15	17	TRBJ2-7	CATSRDYPGQGSYEQYF
TRBV6-5	15	TRBJ2-7	CASSYSATGTSEQYF
TRBV11-2	15	TRBJ2-5	CASSLGGARQETQYF
TRBV20-1	14	TRBJ2-1	CSARDGRSYNEQFF
TRBV11-1	14	TRBJ2-1	CASSFGGRADEQFF
TRBV12-1	17	TRBJ2-7	CASSLEGLTEGGYEQYF
TRBV12-3/TRBV12-4	15	TRBJ2-1	CASSPGQGAYNEQFF
TRBV29-1	18	TRBJ2-2	CSVGGWGSGAGGAGELFF
TRBV9	13	TRBJ2-7	CASSVGAGREQYF
TRBV12-3/TRBV12-4	18	TRBJ2-3	CASSFGSAAGLITDTQYF
TRBV10-3	12	TRBJ1-1	CATSGENTEALF
TRBV29-1	12	TRBJ2-5	CSGLKGLRAQYF
TRBV12-3/TRBV12-4	14	TRBJ2-1	CASSWGTSGSGEFF
TRBV20-1	14	TRBJ2-3	CSAERDTVTDTQYF
TRBV7-2	14	TRBJ2-2	CASSLTLGSGELFF
TRBV14	20	TRBJ2-1	CASSILGTSGVKGSYNEQFF
TRBV20-1	10	TRBJ1-1	CSGRGNEAFF
TRBV20-1	15	TRBJ2-1	CSATSGSKSYNEQFF
TRBV20-1	10	TRBJ2-3	CSASREGEYF
TRBV13	13	TRBJ1-1	CASSLRGTTEAFF